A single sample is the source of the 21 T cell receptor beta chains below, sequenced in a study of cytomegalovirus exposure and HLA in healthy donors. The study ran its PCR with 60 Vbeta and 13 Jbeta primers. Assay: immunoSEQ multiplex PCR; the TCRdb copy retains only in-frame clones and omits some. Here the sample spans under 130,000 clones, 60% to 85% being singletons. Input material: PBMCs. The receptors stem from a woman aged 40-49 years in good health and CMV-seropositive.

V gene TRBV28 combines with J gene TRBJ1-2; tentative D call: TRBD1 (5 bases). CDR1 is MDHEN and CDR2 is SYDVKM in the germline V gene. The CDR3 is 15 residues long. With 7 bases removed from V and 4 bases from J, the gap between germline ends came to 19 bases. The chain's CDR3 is CASTMPSRRGYGYTF. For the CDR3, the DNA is TGTGCCAGCACCATGCCCTCCCGGAGGGGCTATGGCTACACCTTC.

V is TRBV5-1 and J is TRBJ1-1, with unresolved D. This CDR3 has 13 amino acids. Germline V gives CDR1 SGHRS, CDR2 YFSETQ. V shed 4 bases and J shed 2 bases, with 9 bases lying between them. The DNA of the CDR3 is TGCGCCAGCAGCCCAGAACCTAACACTGAAGCTTTCTTT. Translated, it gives CASSPEPNTEAFF.

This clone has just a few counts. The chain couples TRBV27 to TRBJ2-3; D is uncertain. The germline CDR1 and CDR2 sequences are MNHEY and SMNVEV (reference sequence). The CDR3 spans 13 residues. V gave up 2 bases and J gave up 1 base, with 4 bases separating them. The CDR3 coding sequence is TGTGCCAGCAGTTTACGGGGCACAGATACGCAGTATTTT. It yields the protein CASSLRGTDTQYF.

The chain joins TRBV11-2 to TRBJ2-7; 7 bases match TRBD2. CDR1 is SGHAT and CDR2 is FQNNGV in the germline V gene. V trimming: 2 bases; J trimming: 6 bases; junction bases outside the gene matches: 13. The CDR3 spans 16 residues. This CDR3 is CASSLRGGSPWSEQYF. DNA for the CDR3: TGTGCCAGCAGCTTAAGGGGCGGGAGCCCTTGGAGCGAGCAGTACTTC.

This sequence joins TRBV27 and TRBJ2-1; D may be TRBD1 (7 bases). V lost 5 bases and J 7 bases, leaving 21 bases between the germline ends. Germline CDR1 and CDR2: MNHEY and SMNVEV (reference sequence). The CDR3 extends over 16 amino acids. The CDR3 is CASSRGTDVFWNEQFF. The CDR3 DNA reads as TGTGCCAGCAGTCGGGGGACAGACGTCTTTTGGAATGAGCAGTTCTTC.

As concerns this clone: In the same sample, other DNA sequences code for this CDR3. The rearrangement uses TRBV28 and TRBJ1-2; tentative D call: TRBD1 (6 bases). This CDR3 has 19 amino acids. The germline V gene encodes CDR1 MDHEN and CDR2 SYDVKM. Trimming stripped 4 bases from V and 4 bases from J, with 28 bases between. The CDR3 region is CASSSQPGVAGGGVYGYTF. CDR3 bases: TGTGCCAGCAGTTCCCAGCCCGGGGTGGCGGGTGGGGGCGTCTATGGCTACACCTTC.

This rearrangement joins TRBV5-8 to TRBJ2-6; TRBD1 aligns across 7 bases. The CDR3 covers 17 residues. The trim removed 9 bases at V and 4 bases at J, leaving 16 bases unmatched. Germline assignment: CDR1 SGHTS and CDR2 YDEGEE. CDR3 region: CAIDRVSLRAGANVLTF. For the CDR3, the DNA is TGTGCCATAGACAGGGTATCACTACGAGCCGGGGCCAACGTCCTGACTTTC.

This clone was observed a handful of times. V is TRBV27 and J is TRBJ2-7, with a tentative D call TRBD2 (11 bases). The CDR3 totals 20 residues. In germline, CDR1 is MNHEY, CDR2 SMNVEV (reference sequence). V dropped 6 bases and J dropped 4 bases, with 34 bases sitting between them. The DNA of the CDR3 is TGTGCCAGCAGGGACTTAAAACGGGACAGGGGATTAGCGGGAGGGTACGAGCAGTACTTC. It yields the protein CASRDLKRDRGLAGGYEQYF.

The CDR3 region has the DNA TGTGCCAGCAGCTTAGCCCCAGGGGGACAGCCCCAGCATTTT. It translates to CASSLAPGGQPQHF. The chain is built from TRBV7-2 and TRBJ1-5, with 7 bases matching TRBD1. This CDR3 comprises 14 residues. The junction had 3 bases not matched to a gene; V was cut back by 0 bases and J by 7 bases. The germline V gene has CDR1 SGHTA and CDR2 FQGNSA.

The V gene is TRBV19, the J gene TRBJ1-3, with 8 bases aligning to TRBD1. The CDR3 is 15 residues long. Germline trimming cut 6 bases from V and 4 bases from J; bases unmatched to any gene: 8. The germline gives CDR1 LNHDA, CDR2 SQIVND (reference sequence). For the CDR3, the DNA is TGTGCCAGTAGCGACCGGACAGGGCTCGGAAACACCATATATTTT. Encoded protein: CASSDRTGLGNTIYF.

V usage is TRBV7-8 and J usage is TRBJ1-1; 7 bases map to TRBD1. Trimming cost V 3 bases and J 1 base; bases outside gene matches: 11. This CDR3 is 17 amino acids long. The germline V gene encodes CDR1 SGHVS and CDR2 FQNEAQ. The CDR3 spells CASSFMRVRGRNTEAFF. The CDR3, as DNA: TGTGCCAGCAGCTTTATGAGGGTTAGGGGGCGGAACACTGAAGCTTTCTTT.

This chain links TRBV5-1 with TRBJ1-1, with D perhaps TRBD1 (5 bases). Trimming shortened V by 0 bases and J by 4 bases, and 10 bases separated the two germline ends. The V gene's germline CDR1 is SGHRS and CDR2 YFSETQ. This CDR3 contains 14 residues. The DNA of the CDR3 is TGCGCCAGCAGCTTGGGTCAGGGTGTCACTGAAGCTTTCTTT. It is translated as CASSLGQGVTEAFF.

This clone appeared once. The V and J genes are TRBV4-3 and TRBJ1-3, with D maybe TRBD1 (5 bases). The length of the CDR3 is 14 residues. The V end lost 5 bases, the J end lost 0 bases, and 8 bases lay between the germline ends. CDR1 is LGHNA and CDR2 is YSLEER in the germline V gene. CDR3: CASSETASGNTIYF. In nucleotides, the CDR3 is TGCGCCAGCAGCGAGACAGCCTCTGGAAACACCATATATTTT.

The CDR3 sequence is CASSSTTGVRYGYTF. The CDR3 DNA reads TGTGCCAGCAGCTCAACGACAGGGGTGAGGTATGGCTACACCTTC. V usage is TRBV9 and J usage is TRBJ1-2; TRBD1 aligns across 8 bases. V dropped 4 bases and J dropped 5; count of bases not matched to a gene: 10. This CDR3 spans 15 amino acids. Per germline, CDR1 SGDLS and CDR2 YYNGEE.

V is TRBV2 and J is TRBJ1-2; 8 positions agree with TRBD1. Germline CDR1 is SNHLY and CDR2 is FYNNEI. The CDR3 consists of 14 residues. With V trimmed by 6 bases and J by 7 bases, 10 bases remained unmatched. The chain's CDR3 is CASRRGQGTGGYTF. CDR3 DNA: TGTGCCAGCAGGAGAGGACAGGGTACAGGTGGCTACACCTTC.

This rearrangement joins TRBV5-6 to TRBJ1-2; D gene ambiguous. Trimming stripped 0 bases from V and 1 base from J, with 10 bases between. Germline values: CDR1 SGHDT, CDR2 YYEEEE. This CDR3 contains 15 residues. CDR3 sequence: CASSLEYRSNYGYTF. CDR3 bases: TGTGCCAGCAGCTTGGAATACCGCAGTAACTATGGCTACACCTTC.

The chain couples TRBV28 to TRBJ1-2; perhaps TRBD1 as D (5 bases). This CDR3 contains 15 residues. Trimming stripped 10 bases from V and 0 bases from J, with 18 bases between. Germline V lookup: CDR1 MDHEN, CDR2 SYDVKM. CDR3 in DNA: TGTGCCACAGAATGGGGCAGCACCACTAACTATGGCTACACCTTC. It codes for CATEWGSTTNYGYTF.

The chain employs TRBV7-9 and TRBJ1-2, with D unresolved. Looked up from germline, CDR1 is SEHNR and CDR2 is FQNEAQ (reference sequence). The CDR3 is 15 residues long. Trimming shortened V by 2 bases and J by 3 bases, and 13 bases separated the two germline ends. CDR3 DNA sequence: TGTGCCAGCAGCTTAAGAGGCCAGCGTCACTATGGCTACACCTTC. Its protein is CASSLRGQRHYGYTF.

The CDR3 sequence is CASSFISLNNEQFF. CDR3 coding DNA: TGTGCCAGCAGCTTTATATCCCTAAACAATGAGCAGTTCTTC. The chain carries TRBV7-8 and TRBJ2-1, with no clear D. Trimming took off 3 bases at V and 5 bases at J, with 11 bases between the two ends. The germline CDR1 and CDR2 sequences are SGHVS and FQNEAQ. CDR3 length equals 14 residues.

CDR3: CASRITSGSSYEQFF. In DNA, the CDR3 is TGTGCCAGCCGGATTACTAGCGGGAGTAGCTATGAGCAGTTCTTC. This chain joins TRBV6-4 and TRBJ2-1, with 11 bases fitting TRBD2. The junction had 11 bases not matched to a gene; V was cut back by 8 bases and J by 8 bases. The CDR3 spans 15 residues. The germline gives CDR1 MRHNA, CDR2 SNTAGT.

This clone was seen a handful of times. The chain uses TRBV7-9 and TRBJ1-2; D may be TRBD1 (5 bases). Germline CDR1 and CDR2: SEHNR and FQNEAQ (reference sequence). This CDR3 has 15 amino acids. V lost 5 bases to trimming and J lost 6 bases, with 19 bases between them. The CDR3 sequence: CASSQYKTDPDGYTF. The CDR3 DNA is TGTGCCAGCAGCCAGTACAAGACAGACCCTGATGGCTACACCTTC.